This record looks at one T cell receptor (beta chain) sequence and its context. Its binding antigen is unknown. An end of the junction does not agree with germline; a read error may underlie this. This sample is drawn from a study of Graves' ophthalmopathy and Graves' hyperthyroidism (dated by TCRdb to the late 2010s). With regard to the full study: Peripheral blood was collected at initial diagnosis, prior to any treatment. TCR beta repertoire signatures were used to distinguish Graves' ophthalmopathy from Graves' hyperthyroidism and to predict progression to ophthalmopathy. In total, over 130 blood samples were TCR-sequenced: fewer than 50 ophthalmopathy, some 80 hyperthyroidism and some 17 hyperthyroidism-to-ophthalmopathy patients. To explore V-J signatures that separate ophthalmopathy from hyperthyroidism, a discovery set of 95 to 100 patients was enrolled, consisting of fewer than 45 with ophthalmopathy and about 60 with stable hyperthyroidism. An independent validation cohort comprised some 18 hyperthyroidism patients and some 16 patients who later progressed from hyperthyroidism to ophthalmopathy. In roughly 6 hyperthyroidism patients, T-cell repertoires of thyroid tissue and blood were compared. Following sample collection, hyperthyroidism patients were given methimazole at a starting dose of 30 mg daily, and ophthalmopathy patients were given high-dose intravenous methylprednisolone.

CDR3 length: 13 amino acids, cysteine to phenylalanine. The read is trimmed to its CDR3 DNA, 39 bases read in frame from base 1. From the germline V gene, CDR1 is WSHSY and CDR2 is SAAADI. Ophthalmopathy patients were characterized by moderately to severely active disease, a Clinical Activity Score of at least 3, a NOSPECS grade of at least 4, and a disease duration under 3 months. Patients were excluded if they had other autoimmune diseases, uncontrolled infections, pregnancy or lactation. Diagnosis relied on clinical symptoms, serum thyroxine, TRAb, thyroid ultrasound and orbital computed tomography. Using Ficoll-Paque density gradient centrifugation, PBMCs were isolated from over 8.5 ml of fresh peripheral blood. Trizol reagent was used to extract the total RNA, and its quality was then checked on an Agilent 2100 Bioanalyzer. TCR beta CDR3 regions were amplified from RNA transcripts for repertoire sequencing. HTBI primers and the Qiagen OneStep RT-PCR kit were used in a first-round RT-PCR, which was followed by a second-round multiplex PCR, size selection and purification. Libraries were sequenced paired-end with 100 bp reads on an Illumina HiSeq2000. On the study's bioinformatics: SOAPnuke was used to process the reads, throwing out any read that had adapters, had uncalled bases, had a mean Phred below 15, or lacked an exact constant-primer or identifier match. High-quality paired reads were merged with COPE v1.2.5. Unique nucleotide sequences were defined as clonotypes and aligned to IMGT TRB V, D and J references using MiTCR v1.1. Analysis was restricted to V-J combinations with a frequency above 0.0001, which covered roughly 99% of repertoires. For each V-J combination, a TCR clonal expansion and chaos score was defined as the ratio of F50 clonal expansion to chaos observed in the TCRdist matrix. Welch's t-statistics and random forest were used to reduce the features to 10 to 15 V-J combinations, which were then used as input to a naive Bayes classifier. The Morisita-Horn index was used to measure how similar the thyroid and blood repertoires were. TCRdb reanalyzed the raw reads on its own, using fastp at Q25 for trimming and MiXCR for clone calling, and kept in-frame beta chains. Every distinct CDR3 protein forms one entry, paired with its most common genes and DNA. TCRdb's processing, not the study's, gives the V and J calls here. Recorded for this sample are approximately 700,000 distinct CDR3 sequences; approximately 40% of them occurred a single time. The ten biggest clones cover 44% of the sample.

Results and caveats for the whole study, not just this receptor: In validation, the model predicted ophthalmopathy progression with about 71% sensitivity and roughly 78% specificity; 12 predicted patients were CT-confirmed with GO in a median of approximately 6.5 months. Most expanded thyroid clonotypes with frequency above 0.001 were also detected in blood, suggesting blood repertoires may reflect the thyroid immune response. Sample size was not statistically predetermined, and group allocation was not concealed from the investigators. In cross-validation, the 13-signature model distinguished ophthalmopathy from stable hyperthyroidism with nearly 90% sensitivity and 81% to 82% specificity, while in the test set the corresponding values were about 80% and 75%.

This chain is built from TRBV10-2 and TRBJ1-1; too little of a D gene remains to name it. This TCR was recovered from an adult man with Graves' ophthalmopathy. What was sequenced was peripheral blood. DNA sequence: TGTGCCAGCAGTTTACTTACGGCGAGGGAAGCTTTCTTT. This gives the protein CASSLLTAREAFF.